This TCR beta chain was captured in a study of PD-L1 blockade in urothelial cancer. Across the study: About 85% of the roughly 29 patients were men whose urothelial cancer was bladder-origin. Chemotherapy regimens numbering 0 to 3 had been given to patients.

The CDR3 runs 13 residues. CDR1 and CDR2 from the germline V gene are SGHDN and FVKESK. V was clipped by 3 bases and J by 4 bases, with 9 bases between them. Time point specified: pretreatment peripheral blood. The study, taken as a whole, reports: At 3 weeks on treatment, tumor-associated clones expanded more with durable benefit.

Libraries were prepared by immunoSEQ multiplex PCR; TCRdb keeps only in-frame clonotypes and omits some of them. This sample yields roughly 90,000 clones, of which approximately 88% are seen a single time; about 1% belongs to the top ten. To note about this clone: The antigen is undetermined.

The origin of this receptor is a woman at least 80 years old with urothelial cancer. The chain uses TRBV14 and TRBJ1-1; unclear D gene. The sample in question was PBMCs, obtained around atezolizumab (anti-PD-L1) treatment. The CDR3 nucleotides are TGTGCCAGCAGCCATGAGCGAGTCACTGAAGCTTTCTTT. Translated, it gives CASSHERVTEAFF.